Below are 24 T cell receptor beta chains sequenced from a single sample in a study of radiation and T cells in renal cell carcinoma. The assay was immunoSEQ multiplex PCR, and TCRdb's table has in-frame clones only and misses some. The sample yields over 120,000 clones, about 88% seen once. Stated time point: baseline pretreatment blood. The treatment was: 15 Gy SBRT to primary tumor, nephrectomy 4 weeks later. The input for sequencing was blood, taken from a patient whose treatment included radiotherapy and nephrectomy. These TCRs come from a woman aged 45-59 years with renal cell carcinoma.

The chain links TRBV29-1 to TRBJ2-5; 12 bases are shared with TRBD1. Trimming removed 6 bases from V and 5 bases from J; junction bases left unmatched: 10. The CDR3 totals 15 residues. Germline CDR1 is SQVTM and CDR2 is ANQGSEA. The CDR3 DNA is TGCAGCGTAACCACTGGGGGACAGGGGGCGGAGACCCAGTACTTC. It is translated as CSVTTGGQGAETQYF.

The chain employs TRBV2 and TRBJ1-4, with a weak D call TRBD1 (6 bases). Germline V gives CDR1 SNHLY, CDR2 FYNNEI. The CDR3 loop spans 14 amino acids. V was clipped by 2 bases and J by 7 bases, with 11 bases between them. The DNA for the CDR3 is TGTGCCAGCAGTGAACAACAGGGTTTTGAAAAACTGTTTTTT. It is translated as CASSEQQGFEKLFF.

V is TRBV5-1 and J is TRBJ2-7; D uncertain. The CDR3 sequence is 14 residues long. With 2 bases removed from V and 0 bases from J, the gap between germline ends came to 9 bases. The germline gives CDR1 SGHRS, CDR2 YFSETQ. The CDR3 sequence is CASSLMGTSYEQYF. CDR3 in DNA: TGCGCCAGCAGCTTAATGGGAACCTCCTACGAGCAGTACTTC.

V is TRBV4-1 and J is TRBJ1-2, with D perhaps matching TRBD1 (5 bases). From germline, CDR1 is MGHRA and CDR2 YSYEKL. CDR3 length: 13 amino acids. Trimming left V 0 bases short and J 9 bases short, with 11 bases between. The CDR3 reads CASSQEMPGSYTF. As DNA, the CDR3 is TGCGCCAGCAGCCAAGAAATGCCAGGGAGCTACACCTTC.

This chain joins TRBV2 and TRBJ1-1; unclear D gene. CDR3 length equals 13 residues. The germline CDR1 and CDR2 sequences are SNHLY and FYNNEI. V lost 7 bases to trimming and J lost 0 bases, with 9 bases between them. Here the CDR3 DNA reads TGTGCCAGCACTGGAGTCCTGAACACTGAAGCTTTCTTT. Its protein is CASTGVLNTEAFF.

In its sample, this clone was seen once. The chain joins TRBV11-1 to TRBJ2-7; TRBD1 matches 8 bases. CDR1 and CDR2 from the germline V gene are SGHAT and FQDESV (reference sequence). J was trimmed by 0 bases and V by 5 bases; bases with no gene match: 6. This CDR3 contains 15 residues. Here the CDR3 DNA reads TGTGCCAGCAGCACCCGACAGGGGAGCTCCTACGAGCAGTACTTC. It specifies CASSTRQGSSYEQYF.

The chain is built from TRBV10-3 and TRBJ2-7; D is undetermined. There are 15 residues in the CDR3. V lost 0 bases to trimming and J lost 1 base, with 10 bases between them. In germline, CDR1 is ENHRY, CDR2 SYGVKD. The CDR3 sequence: CAISESKDGSYEQYF. In nucleotides, the CDR3 is TGTGCCATCAGTGAGTCTAAAGACGGATCCTACGAGCAGTACTTC.

The CDR3 protein is CASSPRPWDSGSPLHF. The CDR3 DNA follows: TGCGCCAGCAGCCCCCGGCCCTGGGACAGCGGCTCACCCCTCCACTTT. This chain links TRBV5-1 with TRBJ1-6, with 7 bases matching TRBD1. V shed 4 bases, J shed 10 bases, and the junction held 14 bases outside the gene matches. This CDR3 has 16 amino acids. Germline CDR1 and CDR2: SGHRS and YFSETQ.

V and J are TRBV5-1 and TRBJ1-2; 9 nucleotides align to TRBD1. The CDR3 covers 16 residues. CDR1 SGHRS and CDR2 YFSETQ come from the germline V gene. The V gene end was trimmed by 4 bases and the J gene end by 0 bases; junction bases not matched to a gene: 7. In nucleotides, the CDR3 is TGCGCCAGCAGCCCCGGGACAGGGCTTTCTAACTATGGCTACACCTTC. The encoded protein is CASSPGTGLSNYGYTF.

This chain uses TRBV7-3 with TRBJ2-3; D might be TRBD2 (6 bases). V lost 1 base, J lost 6 bases, and 17 bases lay in between. Germline CDR1 reads SGHTA; CDR2 reads FQGTGA. The CDR3 consists of 16 residues. CDR3 in DNA: TGTGCCAGCAGCTTAATTCCTCGTGGGGGGAGGGATACGCAGTATTTT. Its protein product is CASSLIPRGGRDTQYF.

This chain links TRBV19 with TRBJ2-5, with TRBD1 identical over 9 bases. Germline V gives CDR1 LNHDA, CDR2 SQIVND (reference sequence). This CDR3 region has 14 residues. Unmatched junction bases numbered 3, after V lost 4 bases and J lost 3 bases. The CDR3 loop is CASSTRTGEETQYF. In DNA, the CDR3 is TGTGCCAGTAGTACCCGGACAGGGGAAGAGACCCAGTACTTC.

The V call is TRBV7-3, the J call TRBJ2-1; the D gene is possibly TRBD2 (6 bases). The CDR3 is made up of 13 amino acids. The germline V and J ends were trimmed by 5 bases and 12 bases, with 17 bases remaining between them. The germline V gene has CDR1 SGHTA and CDR2 FQGTGA. The CDR3: CASSLERTKGQFF. Written as DNA, the CDR3 is TGTGCCAGCAGCCTAGAAAGGACTAAAGGGCAGTTCTTC.

V usage is TRBV5-5 and J usage is TRBJ1-2; 12 bases map to TRBD1. The germline V gene has CDR1 SGHKS and CDR2 YYEKEE (reference sequence). The CDR3 is made up of 16 amino acids. Losses at the gene ends were 4 bases for V and 8 bases for J; bases not matched to a gene: 12. CDR3 in amino acids: CASSLGPGQGAGGYTF. In DNA, the CDR3 is TGTGCCAGCAGCCTTGGTCCGGGACAGGGGGCAGGAGGCTACACCTTC.

This clone was counted a few times. The V gene is TRBV6-5, the J gene TRBJ1-6; no definite D call. Germline CDR1 MNHEY, CDR2 SVGAGI. V was shortened by 5 bases and J by 9 bases, with 8 bases between the two germline ends. This CDR3 has 12 residues. CDR3 residues: CASSGWGSPLHF. The CDR3 DNA follows: TGTGCCAGCAGTGGCTGGGGTTCACCCCTCCACTTT.

This sequence joins TRBV7-9 and TRBJ2-3; D gene ambiguous. V shed 5 bases and J shed 0 bases, with 12 bases lying between them. CDR1 is SEHNR, CDR2 FQNEAQ, per germline (reference sequence). This CDR3 contains 15 residues. CDR3 in DNA: TGTGCCAGCAGCCTTGACTTCTCTAGCACAGATACGCAGTATTTT. It specifies CASSLDFSSTDTQYF. The variable domain in full, completed from reference TRBV7-9 and TRBJ2-3, reads DTGVSQNPRHKITKRGQNVTFRCDPISEHNRLYWYRQTLGQGPEFLTYFQNEAQLEKSRLLSDRFSAERPKGSFSTLEIQRTEQGDSAMYLCASSLDFSSTDTQYFGPGTRLTVL.

The V gene is TRBV30, the J gene TRBJ2-7; 11 nucleotides align to TRBD2. The CDR3 runs to 14 residues. V lost 2 bases, J lost 12 bases, and 12 bases stayed unmatched. Germline V lookup: CDR1 GTSNPN, CDR2 SVGIG (reference sequence). The CDR3 here is CAWSRGLAGGSAYF. Written as DNA, the CDR3 is TGTGCCTGGAGTCGCGGGCTAGCGGGGGGTAGCGCGTACTTC.

The chain is built from TRBV6-6 and TRBJ2-1, with TRBD1 matching 10 bases. This CDR3 contains 15 residues. V was pared by 5 bases and J by 3 bases, with 4 bases of the junction left unmatched. Germline-derived CDR1 and CDR2 are MNHNY and SVGAGI (reference sequence). The CDR3 sequence is CASSPDRGIYNEQFF. CDR3 bases: TGTGCCAGCAGTCCGGACAGGGGGATCTACAATGAGCAGTTCTTC.

This clone has a single count. This chain connects TRBV19 to TRBJ2-3; a possible D gene is TRBD2 (6 bases). V lost 10 bases to trimming and J lost 0 bases, with 14 bases between them. Germline V gene sequence: CDR1 LNHDA, CDR2 SQIVND (reference sequence). The CDR3 runs 14 residues. The CDR3 DNA reads as TGTGCCACCCTTGGGGGGACTAGCACAGATACGCAGTATTTT. Protein sequence: CATLGGTSTDTQYF.

This clone was seen only once. J is TRBJ2-4 and V is TRBV5-4; 7 nucleotides line up with TRBD1. V shed 3 bases, J shed 5 bases, and the junction held 2 bases outside the gene matches. Germline V gene lookup returns CDR1 SGHNT and CDR2 YYREEE (reference sequence). This CDR3 is built from 13 residues. In DNA form, the CDR3 reads TGTGCCAGCAGCTGGGGGACAGAAAACATTCAGTACTTC. The encoded protein is CASSWGTENIQYF.

The rearrangement uses TRBV29-1 and TRBJ2-7; 7 nucleotides align to TRBD2. Germline V lookup: CDR1 SQVTM, CDR2 ANQGSEA. The length of the CDR3 is 14 residues. The ends lost 6 bases at V and 8 bases at J; junction bases unmatched: 16. The CDR3 reads CSVVPGGSPHQQYF. In DNA form, the CDR3 reads TGCAGCGTCGTGCCGGGAGGTAGTCCTCACCAGCAGTACTTC.

V and J are TRBV30 and TRBJ2-5; 8 bases are shared with TRBD2. Unmatched junction bases numbered 15, after V lost 4 bases and J lost 2 bases. This CDR3 is 17 amino acids long. CDR1 GTSNPN and CDR2 SVGIG come from the germline V gene (reference sequence). CDR3: CAWMPIGPSGPQETQYF. The CDR3 DNA reads TGTGCCTGGATGCCGATCGGGCCTAGCGGGCCGCAAGAGACCCAGTACTTC.

This chain connects TRBV2 to TRBJ2-7, with D perhaps matching TRBD1 (6 bases). Between the trimmed V and J ends, which lost 8 bases and 3 bases, there was a span of 20 bases. Per the germline V gene, CDR1 is SNHLY and CDR2 is FYNNEI. The CDR3 extends over 15 amino acids. DNA of the CDR3: TGTGCCAGCCAGCGTTCTCCAGGGGTGAACTACGAGCAGTACTTC. Amino acids: CASQRSPGVNYEQYF.

The rearrangement links TRBV6-5 to TRBJ1-2; tentatively, D is TRBD1 (5 bases). V was shortened by 5 bases and J by 10 bases, with 17 bases between the two germline ends. CDR1 is MNHEY and CDR2 is SVGAGI in the germline V gene. This CDR3 comprises 13 residues. The CDR3 coding sequence is TGTGCCAGCAGTCCTCGACAGTACGAAACCTACACCTTC. Amino acids: CASSPRQYETYTF.

The V gene is TRBV5-1, the J gene TRBJ1-2; TRBD1 is a possible D gene (6 bases). Germline CDR1 and CDR2: SGHRS and YFSETQ. The CDR3 sequence is 13 residues long. Trimming left V 0 bases short and J 8 bases short, with 11 bases between. The CDR3 DNA sequence: TGCGCCAGCAGCTTGGAACAGGGCCGAGGCTACACCTTC. Translating gives CASSLEQGRGYTF.